These 8 T cell receptor beta chains came from one sample sequenced in a study of vaccination and CD4 T cells after COVID-19. The antigens these receptors bind are not known. Regarding treatment: approximately nine-day PBMC culture with coronavirus spike peptide pools or control peptides (ViraFEST assay). Cultured CD4+ T cell DNA was sequenced using the Oncomine TCR Beta short-read assay. Each CDR3 protein gets one entry after TCRdb re-called the PCR reads with MiXCR. The table shows 10,000 to 15,000 distinct CDR3 sequences, with around half occurring only once. The sample consisted of CD4+ T cells from blood, cultured in vitro. Receptors originate from a human donor who had recovered from COVID-19.

The table lists this clonotype with a few counts. CDR3 bases: TGCGCCAGCAGTGAGATGGGGGAGGCAAACAACTATGGCTACACCTTC. Translated: CASSEMGEANNYGYTF. The chain has TRBV10-1 and TRBJ1-2; tentatively, D is TRBD1 (5 bases). Trimming removed 2 bases from V and 2 bases from J, with 15 bases in between. This CDR3 is built from 16 residues. From germline, CDR1 is WNHNN and CDR2 SYGVQD (reference sequence).

The V gene is TRBV11-3, the J gene TRBJ2-5; D uncertain. V lost 0 bases and J lost 3, with 11 bases in between. This CDR3 has 15 amino acids. In germline, CDR1 is SGHNT, CDR2 YENEEA. The CDR3 sequence is CASSLDGKREETQYF. As DNA, the CDR3 is TGTGCCAGCAGCTTAGATGGAAAGCGAGAAGAGACCCAGTACTTC. Looking up the rest from reference TRBV11-3 and TRBJ2-5 gives the full variable domain: EAGVVQSPRYKIIEKKQPVAFWCNPISGHNTLYWYLQNLGQGPELLIRYENEEAVDDSQLPKDRFSAERLKGVDSTLKIQPAELGDSAVYLCASSLDGKREETQYFGPGTRLLVL.

This clonotype was found a few times. This rearrangement joins TRBV20-1 to TRBJ2-3, with a possible D match to TRBD2 (6 bases). V dropped 1 base and J dropped 0 bases, with 11 bases sitting between them. Per germline, CDR1 DFQATT and CDR2 SNEGSKA (reference sequence). The CDR3 is made up of 15 amino acids. The DNA of the CDR3 is TGCAGTGCTAGAGTTTCGGGACTTAGCACAGATACGCAGTATTTT. It specifies CSARVSGLSTDTQYF.

The chain joins TRBV5-1 to TRBJ1-2, with D possibly being TRBD1 (6 bases). CDR1 and CDR2 from the germline V gene are SGHRS and YFSETQ. The CDR3 spans 14 residues. Trimming cost V 4 bases and J 0 bases, with 10 bases left between them. As DNA, the CDR3 is TGCGCCAGCAGCGAGGGGGTAGCTAACTATGGCTACACCTTC. Translated: CASSEGVANYGYTF.

The chain links TRBV30 to TRBJ2-2; D gene ambiguous. CDR3 length equals 13 residues. V was pared by 7 bases and J by 7 bases, with 16 bases between. Germline V CDR1 and CDR2: GTSNPN, SVGIG (reference sequence). This CDR3 is CAYLGSSYGELFF. As DNA, the CDR3 is TGTGCCTACTTGGGCTCATCCTACGGGGAGCTGTTTTTT.

This clonotype was seen a few times. The chain uses TRBV21-1 and TRBJ1-3. TRBV21-1 is designated a pseudogene. There are 11 residues in the CDR3. Written as DNA, the CDR3 is TGTGCCAGCAGTAAAGGGAACACCATATATTTT. It codes for CASSKGNTIYF.

This chain links TRBV27 with TRBJ2-2, with 7 bases aligning to TRBD2. Looked up from germline, CDR1 is MNHEY and CDR2 is SMNVEV (reference sequence). The V and J ends lost 2 bases and 2 bases, in that order; junction bases with no gene match: 5. This CDR3 contains 16 residues. CDR3 sequence: CASSLRRGINTGELFF. The DNA for the CDR3 is TGTGCCAGCAGTTTAAGGCGGGGGATTAACACCGGGGAGCTGTTTTTT.

The rearrangement joins TRBV20-1 to TRBJ2-7; no clear D gene. Trimming removed 2 bases from V and 6 bases from J, with 11 bases in between. CDR1 is DFQATT, CDR2 SNEGSKA, per germline (reference sequence). This CDR3 has 12 amino acids. The CDR3 DNA reads as TGCAGTGCTAGAATCTCGGAGATCGAGCAGTACTTC. It translates to CSARISEIEQYF.